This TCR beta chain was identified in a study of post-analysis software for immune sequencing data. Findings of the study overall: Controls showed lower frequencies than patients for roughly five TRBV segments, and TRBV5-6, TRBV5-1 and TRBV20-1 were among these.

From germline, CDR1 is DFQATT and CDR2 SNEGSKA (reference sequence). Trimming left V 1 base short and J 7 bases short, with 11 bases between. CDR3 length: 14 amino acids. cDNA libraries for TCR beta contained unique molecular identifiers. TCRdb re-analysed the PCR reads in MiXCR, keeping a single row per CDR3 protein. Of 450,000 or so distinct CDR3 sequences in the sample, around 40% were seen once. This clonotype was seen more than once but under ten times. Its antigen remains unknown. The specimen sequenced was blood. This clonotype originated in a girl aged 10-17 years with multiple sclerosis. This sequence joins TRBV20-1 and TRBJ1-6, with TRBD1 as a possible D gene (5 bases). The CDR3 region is CSARADSGNSPLHF. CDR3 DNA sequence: TGCAGTGCTAGAGCTGACAGTGGGAATTCACCCCTCCACTTT.